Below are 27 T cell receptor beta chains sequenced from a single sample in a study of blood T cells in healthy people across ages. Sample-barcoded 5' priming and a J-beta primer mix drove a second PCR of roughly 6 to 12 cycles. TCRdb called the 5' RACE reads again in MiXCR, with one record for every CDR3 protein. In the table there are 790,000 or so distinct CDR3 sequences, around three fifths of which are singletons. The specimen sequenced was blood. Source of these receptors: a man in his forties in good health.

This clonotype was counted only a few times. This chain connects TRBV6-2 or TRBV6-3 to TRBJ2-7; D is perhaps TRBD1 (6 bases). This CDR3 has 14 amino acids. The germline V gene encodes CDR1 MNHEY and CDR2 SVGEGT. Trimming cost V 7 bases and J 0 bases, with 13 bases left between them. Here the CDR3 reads CASIPAGDSYEQYF. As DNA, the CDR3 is TGTGCCAGCATCCCCGCAGGGGACTCCTACGAGCAGTACTTC.

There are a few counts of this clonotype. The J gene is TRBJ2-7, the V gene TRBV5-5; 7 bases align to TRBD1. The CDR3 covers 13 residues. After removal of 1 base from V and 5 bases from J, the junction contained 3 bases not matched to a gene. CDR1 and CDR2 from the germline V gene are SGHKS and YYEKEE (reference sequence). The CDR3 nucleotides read TGTGCCAGCAGCTTGACAGGGGCGAACGAGCAGTACTTC. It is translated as CASSLTGANEQYF.

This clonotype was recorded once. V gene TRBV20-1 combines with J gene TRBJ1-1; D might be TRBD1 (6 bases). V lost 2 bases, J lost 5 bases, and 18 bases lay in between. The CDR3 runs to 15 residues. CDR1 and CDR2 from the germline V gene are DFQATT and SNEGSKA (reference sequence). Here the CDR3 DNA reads TGCAGTGCTAGACCACTCCAGGGGAGAGGAACTGAAGCTTTCTTT. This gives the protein CSARPLQGRGTEAFF.

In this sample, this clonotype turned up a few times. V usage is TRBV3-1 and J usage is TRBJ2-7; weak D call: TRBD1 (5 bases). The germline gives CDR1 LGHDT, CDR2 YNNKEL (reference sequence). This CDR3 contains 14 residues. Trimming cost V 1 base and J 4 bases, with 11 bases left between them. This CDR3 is CASSQGQLSYEQYF. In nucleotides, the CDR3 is TGTGCCAGCAGCCAAGGACAGTTGAGTTACGAGCAGTACTTC.

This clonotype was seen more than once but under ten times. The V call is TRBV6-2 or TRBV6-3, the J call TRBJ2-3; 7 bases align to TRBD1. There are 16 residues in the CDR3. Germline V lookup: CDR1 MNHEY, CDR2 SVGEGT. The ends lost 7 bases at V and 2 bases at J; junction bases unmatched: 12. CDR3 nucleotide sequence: TGTGCCAGCACCCCAGGGGGTCCCGCATTCACAGATACGCAGTATTTT. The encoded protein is CASTPGGPAFTDTQYF.

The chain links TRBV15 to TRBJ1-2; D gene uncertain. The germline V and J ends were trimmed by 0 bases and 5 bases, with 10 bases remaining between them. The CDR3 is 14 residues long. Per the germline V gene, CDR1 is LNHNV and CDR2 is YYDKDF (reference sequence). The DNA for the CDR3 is TGTGCCACCAGCAGAGACATGACTAGTTATGGCTACACCTTC. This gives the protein CATSRDMTSYGYTF.

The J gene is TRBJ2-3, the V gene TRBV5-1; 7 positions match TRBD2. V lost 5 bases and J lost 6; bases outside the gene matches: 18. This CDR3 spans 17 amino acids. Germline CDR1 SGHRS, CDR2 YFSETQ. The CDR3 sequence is CASRSTLRTSSGDTQYF. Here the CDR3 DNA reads TGCGCCAGCAGATCTACCCTTCGGACTAGTTCAGGGGATACGCAGTATTTT.

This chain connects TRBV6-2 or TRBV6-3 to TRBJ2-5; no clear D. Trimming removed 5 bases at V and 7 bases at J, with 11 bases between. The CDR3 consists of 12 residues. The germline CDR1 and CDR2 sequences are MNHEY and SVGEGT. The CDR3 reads CASSRNTGTQYF. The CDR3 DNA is TGTGCCAGCAGTCGGAATACGGGGACCCAGTACTTC.

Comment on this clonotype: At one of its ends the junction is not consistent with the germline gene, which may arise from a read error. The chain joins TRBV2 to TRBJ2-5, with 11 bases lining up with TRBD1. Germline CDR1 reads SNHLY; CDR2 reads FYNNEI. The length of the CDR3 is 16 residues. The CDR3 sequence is CASSEVRTGGGETQYF. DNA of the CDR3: TGTGCCAGTAGTGAAGTGAGGACAGGGGGCGGAGAGACCCAGTACTTC.

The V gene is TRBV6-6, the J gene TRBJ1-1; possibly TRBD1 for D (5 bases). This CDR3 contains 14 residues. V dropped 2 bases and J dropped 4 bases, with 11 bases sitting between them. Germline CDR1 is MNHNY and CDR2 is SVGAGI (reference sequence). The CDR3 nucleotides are TGTGCCAGCAGTTACGACGGGGGGAGCACTGAAGCTTTCTTT. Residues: CASSYDGGSTEAFF.

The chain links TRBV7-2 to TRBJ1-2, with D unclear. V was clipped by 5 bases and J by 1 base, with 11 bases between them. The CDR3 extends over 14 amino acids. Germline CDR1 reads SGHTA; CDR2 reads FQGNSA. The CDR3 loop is CASSPLRGNYGYTF. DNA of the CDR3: TGTGCCAGCAGCCCCCTGCGGGGTAACTATGGCTACACCTTC. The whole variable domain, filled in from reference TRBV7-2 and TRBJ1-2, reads GAGVSQSPSNKVTEKGKDVELRCDPISGHTALYWYRQSLGQGLEFLIYFQGNSAPDKSGLPSDRFSAERTGGSVSTLTIQRTQQEDSAVYLCASSPLRGNYGYTFGSGTRLTVV.

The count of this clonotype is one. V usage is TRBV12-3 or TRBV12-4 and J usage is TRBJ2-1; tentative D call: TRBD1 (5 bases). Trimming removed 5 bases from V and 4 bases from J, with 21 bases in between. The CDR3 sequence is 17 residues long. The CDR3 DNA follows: TGTGCCAGCAGTCGACACCCTGGACACTCGGAGTACAATGAGCAGTTCTTC. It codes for CASSRHPGHSEYNEQFF.

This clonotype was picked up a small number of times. CDR3 protein: CASSLGSAVNEQFF. CDR3 bases: TGTGCCAGCAGCTTAGGTTCCGCCGTGAATGAGCAGTTCTTC. The chain is built from TRBV7-9 and TRBJ2-1; no clear D. The V gene's germline CDR1 is SEHNR and CDR2 FQNEAQ (reference sequence). The CDR3 spans 14 residues. V was cut by 1 base and J by 7 bases, with 11 bases left in between.

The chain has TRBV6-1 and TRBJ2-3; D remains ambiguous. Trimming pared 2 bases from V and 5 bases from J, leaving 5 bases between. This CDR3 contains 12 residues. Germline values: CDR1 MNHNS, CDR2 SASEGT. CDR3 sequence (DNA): TGTGCCAGCAGTGAACGAATAGATACGCAGTATTTT. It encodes CASSERIDTQYF.

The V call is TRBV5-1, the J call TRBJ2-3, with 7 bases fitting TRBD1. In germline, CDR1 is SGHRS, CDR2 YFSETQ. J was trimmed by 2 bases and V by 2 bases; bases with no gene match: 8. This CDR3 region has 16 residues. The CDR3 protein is CASSFRGQTFTDTQYF. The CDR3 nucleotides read TGCGCCAGCAGCTTTAGGGGACAGACATTCACAGATACGCAGTATTTT.

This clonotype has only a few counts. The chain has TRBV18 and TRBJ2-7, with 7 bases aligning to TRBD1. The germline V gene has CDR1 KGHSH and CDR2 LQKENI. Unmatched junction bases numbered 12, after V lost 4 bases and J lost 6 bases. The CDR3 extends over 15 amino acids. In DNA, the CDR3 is TGTGCCAGCTCACACAGGGACAGCCACCGGAGCGAGCAGTACTTC. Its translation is CASSHRDSHRSEQYF.

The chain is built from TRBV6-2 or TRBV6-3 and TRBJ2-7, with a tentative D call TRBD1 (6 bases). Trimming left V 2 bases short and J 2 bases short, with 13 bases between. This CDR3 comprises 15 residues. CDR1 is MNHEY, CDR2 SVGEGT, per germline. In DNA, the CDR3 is TGTGCCAGCAGTTACGGCAGGGGCCCTACCTACGAGCAGTACTTC. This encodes CASSYGRGPTYEQYF.

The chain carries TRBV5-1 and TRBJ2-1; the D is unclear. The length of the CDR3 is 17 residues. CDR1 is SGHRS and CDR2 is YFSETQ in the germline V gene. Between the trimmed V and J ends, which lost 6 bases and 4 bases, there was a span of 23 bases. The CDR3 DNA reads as TGCGCCAGCAACGAAAGGCCAGCGTCCCAAATGTACAATGAGCAGTTCTTC. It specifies CASNERPASQMYNEQFF.

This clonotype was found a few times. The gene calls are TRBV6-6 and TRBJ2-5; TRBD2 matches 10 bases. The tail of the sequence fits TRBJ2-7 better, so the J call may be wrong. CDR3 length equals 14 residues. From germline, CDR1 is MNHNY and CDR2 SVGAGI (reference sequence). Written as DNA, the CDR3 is TGTGCCAGCAGTTACGCTAGCGGGAGTGGCGAGCAGTACTTC. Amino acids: CASSYASGSGEQYF.

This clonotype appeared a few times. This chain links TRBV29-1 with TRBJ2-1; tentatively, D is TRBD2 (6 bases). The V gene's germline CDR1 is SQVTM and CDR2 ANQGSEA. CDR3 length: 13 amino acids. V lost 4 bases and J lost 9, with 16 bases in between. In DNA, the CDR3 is TGCAGCGTTGTTGCCTGGCAGGGAGGTGAGCAGTTCTTC. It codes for CSVVAWQGGEQFF.

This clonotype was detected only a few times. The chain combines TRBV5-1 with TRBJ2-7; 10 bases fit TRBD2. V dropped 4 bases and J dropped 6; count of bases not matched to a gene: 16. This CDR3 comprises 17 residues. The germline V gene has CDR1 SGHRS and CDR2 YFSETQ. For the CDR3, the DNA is TGCGCCAGCAGCACCTTGTCGGCTAGCGGGAGAAATGGCGAGCAGTACTTC. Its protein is CASSTLSASGRNGEQYF.

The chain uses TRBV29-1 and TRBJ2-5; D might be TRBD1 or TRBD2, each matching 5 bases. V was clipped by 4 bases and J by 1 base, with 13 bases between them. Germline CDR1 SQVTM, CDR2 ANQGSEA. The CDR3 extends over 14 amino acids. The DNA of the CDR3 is TGCAGCGTTGGGGACGCAGGATTCCAAGAGACCCAGTACTTC. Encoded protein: CSVGDAGFQETQYF.

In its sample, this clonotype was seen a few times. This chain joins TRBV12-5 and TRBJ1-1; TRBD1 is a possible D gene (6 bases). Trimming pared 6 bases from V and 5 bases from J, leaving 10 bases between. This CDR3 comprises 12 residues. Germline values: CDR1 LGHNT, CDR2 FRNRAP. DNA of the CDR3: TGTGCTAGTGGCATTGGACAGACTGAAGCTTTCTTT. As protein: CASGIGQTEAFF.

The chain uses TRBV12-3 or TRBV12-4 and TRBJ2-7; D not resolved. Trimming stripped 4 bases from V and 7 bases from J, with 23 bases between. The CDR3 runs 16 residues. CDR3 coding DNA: TGTGCCAGCAGTTCACCAGCCGGGCCCACATACAATGAGCAGTACTTC. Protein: CASSSPAGPTYNEQYF.

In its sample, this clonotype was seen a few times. The CDR3, as DNA: TGTGCCAGCGGATCCGGGAATACCTACGAGCAGTACTTC. Its protein product is CASGSGNTYEQYF. The chain has TRBV25-1 and TRBJ2-5; possibly TRBD2 for D (5 bases). The last part of the DNA fits TRBJ2-7 better; the J call may be wrong. Germline CDR1 and CDR2: MGHDK and SYGVNS. This CDR3 is built from 13 residues.

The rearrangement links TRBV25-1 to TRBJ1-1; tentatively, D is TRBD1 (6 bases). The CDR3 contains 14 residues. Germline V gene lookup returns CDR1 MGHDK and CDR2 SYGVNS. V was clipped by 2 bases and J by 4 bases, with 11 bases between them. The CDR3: CASSEHRAGTEAFF. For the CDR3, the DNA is TGTGCCAGCAGTGAACACAGGGCGGGCACTGAAGCTTTCTTT.

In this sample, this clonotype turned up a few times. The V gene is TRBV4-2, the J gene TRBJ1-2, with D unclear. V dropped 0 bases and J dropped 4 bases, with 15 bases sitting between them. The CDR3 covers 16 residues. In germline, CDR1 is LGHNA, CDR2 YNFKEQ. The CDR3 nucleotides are TGTGCCAGCAGCCAAGATCTTGAGGGTGAGGGCTATGGCTACACCTTC. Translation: CASSQDLEGEGYGYTF.